The 17 T cell receptor beta chains listed next were all sequenced from one sample in a study of T cell responses to AZD1222 COVID-19 vaccine. Assay used: immunoSEQ multiplex PCR; TCRdb lists only in-frame clones, some missing. The sample carries around 150,000 clones, 85% to 95% recorded once. Sample: peripheral blood, taken 28 days after the second AZD1222 dose. The receptors shown here come from an adult who received the AZD1222 COVID-19 vaccine.

The chain uses TRBV18 and TRBJ2-1; 8 bases are shared with TRBD2. The V gene's germline CDR1 is KGHSH and CDR2 LQKENI. V shed 1 base and J 8 bases; nucleotides not matched to a gene: 7. The CDR3 is 15 amino acids. CDR3 amino acids: CASSPLLAEVDEQFF. DNA of the CDR3: TGTGCCAGCTCACCACTACTAGCGGAGGTCGATGAGCAGTTCTTC.

This clone appeared a single time. The chain uses TRBV2 and TRBJ2-1; 9 positions match TRBD1. The CDR3 runs to 14 residues. J gave up 5 bases and V 8 bases, and 7 bases lay outside the gene matches. Looked up from germline, CDR1 is SNHLY and CDR2 is FYNNEI. The CDR3 DNA sequence: TGTGCCAGCGCTCCGGGACAGGGCCACAATGAGCAGTTCTTC. This translates into CASAPGQGHNEQFF.

V gene TRBV30 combines with J gene TRBJ2-7; D gene uncertain. The germline gives CDR1 GTSNPN, CDR2 SVGIG (reference sequence). The CDR3 sequence is 12 residues long. V lost 2 bases and J 2 bases, leaving 7 bases between the germline ends. In DNA form, the CDR3 reads TGTGCCTGGAGTCCCAGCGCCTACGAGCAGTACTTC. Protein product: CAWSPSAYEQYF.

V and J are TRBV6-6 and TRBJ1-5, with D unclear. V lost 8 bases to trimming and J lost 3 bases, with 14 bases between them. Germline assignment: CDR1 MNHNY and CDR2 SVGAGI (reference sequence). This CDR3 has 14 amino acids. Here the CDR3 reads CASHTLRNNQPQHF. The CDR3 DNA reads TGTGCCAGCCACACTTTACGGAACAATCAGCCCCAGCATTTT.

The chain carries TRBV28 and TRBJ2-1; TRBD1 matches 8 bases. This CDR3 spans 14 amino acids. The germline gives CDR1 MDHEN, CDR2 SYDVKM. Trimming at V came to 10 bases and at J to 0 bases, leaving 5 bases not matched to a gene. The CDR3 loop reads CATQGASSYNEQFF. CDR3 sequence (DNA): TGTGCCACTCAGGGGGCCAGCTCCTACAATGAGCAGTTCTTC.

The chain uses TRBV10-3 and TRBJ1-2; weak D call: TRBD1 (6 bases). V lost 2 bases and J 7 bases, leaving 8 bases between the germline ends. The germline gives CDR1 ENHRY, CDR2 SYGVKD. This CDR3 region has 12 residues. CDR3 residues: CAISETTGGYTF. The CDR3 DNA follows: TGTGCCATCAGTGAGACGACAGGTGGCTACACCTTC.

The gene calls are TRBV18 and TRBJ2-7; 8 bases fit TRBD1. The germline gives CDR1 KGHSH, CDR2 LQKENI. The CDR3 totals 14 residues. The V gene end was trimmed by 3 bases and the J gene end by 3 bases; junction bases not matched to a gene: 4. CDR3 sequence (DNA): TGTGCCAGCTCACCGACGGGACAGGACTACGAGCAGTACTTC. Protein sequence: CASSPTGQDYEQYF.

This clone occurred a few times. V gene TRBV30 combines with J gene TRBJ1-3; D uncertain. Germline CDR1 GTSNPN, CDR2 SVGIG (reference sequence). CDR3 length equals 14 residues. Trimming shortened V by 0 bases and J by 1 base, and 7 bases separated the two germline ends. The CDR3 DNA follows: TGTGCCTGGAGTGTAGTTAGTTCTGGAAACACCATATATTTT. Its translation: CAWSVVSSGNTIYF.

The rearrangement links TRBV29-1 to TRBJ1-1; TRBD1 agrees at 10 bases. The CDR3 loop spans 14 amino acids. J gave up 5 bases and V 3 bases, and 6 bases lay outside the gene matches. CDR1 is SQVTM and CDR2 is ANQGSEA in the germline V gene. CDR3 sequence: CSVEETGGWTEAFF. The CDR3 DNA reads as TGCAGCGTTGAGGAGACAGGGGGCTGGACTGAAGCTTTCTTT.

The V and J genes are TRBV2 and TRBJ2-2; 10 positions agree with TRBD2. CDR1 and CDR2 from the germline V gene are SNHLY and FYNNEI. With V trimmed by 6 bases and J by 7 bases, 5 bases remained unmatched. The CDR3 loop spans 14 amino acids. CDR3 nucleotides: TGTGCCAGCAGGAGCGGGGGGGCTTTCGGGGAGCTGTTTTTT. Translating it yields CASRSGGAFGELFF.

The chain has TRBV27 and TRBJ2-1; either TRBD1 or TRBD2 may fit D (6 bases each). The germline V gene encodes CDR1 MNHEY and CDR2 SMNVEV (reference sequence). Trimming pared 6 bases from V and 5 bases from J, leaving 14 bases between. This CDR3 comprises 14 residues. CDR3 amino acids: CASSLTRGDNEQFF. CDR3 DNA sequence: TGTGCCAGCAGCCTGACTAGGGGGGACAATGAGCAGTTCTTC.

The chain links TRBV3-1 (or the pseudogene TRBV3-2) to TRBJ2-7, with a possible D match to TRBD2 (5 bases). The V and J ends lost 1 base and 5 bases respectively, with 15 bases between them. The CDR3 contains 15 residues. Germline values: CDR1 LGHDT, CDR2 YNNKEL (reference sequence). DNA for the CDR3: TGTGCCAGCAGCCAAGGCCCCGGTACCGGGAACGAGCAGTACTTC. Amino acid sequence: CASSQGPGTGNEQYF.

A single count supports this clone. V and J are TRBV19 and TRBJ1-2, with D possibly TRBD1 on 6 matching bases. The length of the CDR3 is 14 residues. Trimming took off 3 bases at V and 2 bases at J, with 10 bases between the two ends. Germline V gene data show CDR1 as LNHDA and CDR2 as SQIVND (reference sequence). In DNA form, the CDR3 reads TGTGCCAGTAGTATTATCCAGGGGAACTATGGCTACACCTTC. This sequence encodes CASSIIQGNYGYTF.

J is TRBJ1-5 and V is TRBV5-8; D is possibly TRBD1 (5 bases). Germline V gene data show CDR1 as SGHTS and CDR2 as YDEGEE. V lost 2 bases and J lost 9, with 12 bases in between. This CDR3 comprises 13 residues. CDR3 sequence reads: CASSFPGGGPQHF. Here the CDR3 DNA reads TGTGCCAGCAGCTTCCCGGGTGGGGGGCCCCAGCATTTT. Complete variable domain (other parts from reference TRBV5-8 and TRBJ1-5): EAGVTQSPTHLIKTRGQQATLRCSPISGHTSVYWYQQALGLGLQFLLWYDEGEERNRGNFPPRFSGRQFPNYSSELNVNALELEDSALYLCASSFPGGGPQHFGDGTRLSIL.

The CDR3 DNA reads TGTGCCAGCAGTGAAAGCGGCGGGGGGGCCGGAGAGCAGTTCTTC. Translating gives CASSESGGGAGEQFF. This chain uses TRBV2 with TRBJ2-1; 9 bases are shared with TRBD2. Germline V gene data show CDR1 as SNHLY and CDR2 as FYNNEI. The CDR3 extends over 15 amino acids. V was pared by 2 bases and J by 10 bases, with 9 bases of the junction left unmatched.

The rearrangement uses TRBV28 and TRBJ2-7; 7 bases are a match to TRBD1. V shed 6 bases, J shed 0 bases, and the junction held 14 bases outside the gene matches. The CDR3 consists of 17 residues. Germline CDR1 is MDHEN and CDR2 is SYDVKM. CDR3 nucleotide sequence: TGTGCCAGCAGCCCAGATCACCCGGGACAGATCTCCTACGAGCAGTACTTC. Translated, it gives CASSPDHPGQISYEQYF. The full variable domain, with the rest looked up from reference TRBV28 and TRBJ2-7, is DVKVTQSSRYLVKRTGEKVFLECVQDMDHENMFWYRQDPGLGLRLIYFSYDVKMKEKGDIPEGYSVSREKKERFSLILESASTNQTSMYLCASSPDHPGQISYEQYFGPGTRLTVT.

The V gene is TRBV19, the J gene TRBJ1-5; 7 positions agree with TRBD1. CDR1 is LNHDA and CDR2 is SQIVND in the germline V gene (reference sequence). CDR3 length: 22 residues. V shed 4 bases, J shed 2 bases, and the junction held 26 bases outside the gene matches. The CDR3 sequence: CASSKRQGTGLGGRSRNQPQHF. The CDR3 coding sequence is TGTGCCAGTAGTAAAAGACAGGGTACGGGTTTAGGGGGCAGGAGCCGCAATCAGCCCCAGCATTTT.